This T cell receptor beta chain was profiled in a study of T cells expressing NK-cell markers (dated by TCRdb to between 2020 and 2021). For the study in its entirety: Three sorted T-cell subsets (CD3+CD56+NKG2C+, CD3+CD56+NKG2C- and CD3+CD56-NKG2C+) from about 8 donors had their TCR beta-chain repertoires profiled. Among the eight sequenced donors, seven were HCMV-seropositive and one was HCMV-seronegative. The libraries were sequenced on Illumina HiSeq 2000/2500, MiSeq or NextSeq, producing 2 x 150 bp reads. The eight sequenced donors were randomly selected healthy volunteers, three men and five women. On the study overall, not on this receptor specifically: Those dominant clonotypes were again the most abundant among CD3+CD56-NKG2C+ cells in a handful of donors, at about 25-65%. Whether the expanded NKG2C-expressing T cell clones were specific for HCMV antigens remained unclear. In six donors, the dominant CD3+CD56+NKG2C+ clonotypes were found to rank among the top 10 CD8+ clonotypes and to make up about 1.0-7.5% of CD8+ T cells.

Sequenced using an Illumina HiSeq 2000. 5'RACE template switching, by which a universal primer site and unique molecular identifiers were added, was used to make TCR beta cDNA libraries. cDNA synthesis was primed from the TCR beta constant segment, followed by two successive PCR amplification steps. Regarding the original processing steps: Reads were demultiplexed and grouped by UMI with MIGEC, and clonotypes were assembled and quantified with MiTCR. To exclude erroneous sequences, any TCR cDNA sequence not supported by at least two reads was discarded. The tcR package was used for downstream repertoire analysis, with clonotypes matched between fractions based on CDR3 nucleotide sequence plus V segment. VDJmatch was used to annotate antigen specificity against VDJdb, with one amino acid substitution allowed in CDR3. Once TCRdb had reprocessed the reads, it stored one entry per CDR3 protein sequence and supplied no DNA. The V and J calls, along with clone size, are taken from TCRdb and not from the paper's own processing. The sample table records hundreds of thousands of distinct CDR3 sequences. The top ten clonotypes cover around 4.3% of the sample.

To determine HCMV serostatus, a commercial ELISA kit was used to detect HCMV-specific IgG in serum. Ficoll density gradient centrifugation was used to isolate peripheral blood mononuclear cells from blood. Measured from the cysteine to the phenylalanine, the CDR3 is 12 residues long. Only the protein is available. CDR1 and CDR2, looked up from the germline V gene (reference sequence), are GTSNPN and SVGIG. To note about this clonotype: Its antigen is unknown.

This sequence was found in a woman between 18 and 69 years old in good health. The V and J segments used are TRBV30 and TRBJ1-2. Sequencing was performed on blood T cells: a sorted CD56 or NKG2C T cell subset, CD4+ or CD8+ T cells, or bulk PBMC T cells (not recorded which). The encoded CDR3 is CAWSVTDYGYTF. The CDR3 plus the reference TRBV30 and TRBJ1-2 genes for the other parts give the full variable domain: SQTIHQWPATLVQPVGSPLSLECTVEGTSNPNLYWYRQAAGRGLQLLFYSVGIGQISSEVPQNLSASRPQDRQFILSSKKLLLSDSGFYLCAWSVTDYGYTFGSGTRLTVV.